Shown below are 19 T cell receptor beta chains from a single sample sequenced in a study of identical twins (dated by TCRdb to the mid-2010s). Library preparation was by 5' RACE. The instrument was an Illumina HiSeq 2000. TCRdb applied fastp at Q25 and MiXCR to the public reads, then kept only in-frame beta chains. Every CDR3 protein is listed once, alongside the most common genes and DNA of its rows. The sample records under 250,000 distinct CDR3 sequences, over 8% of which are singletons. In total, the top ten clones hold about 5% of the sample. Sequencing input: memory (CD45RO+) T cells sorted from blood. What the cell subset or site label conveys for this sample: CD45RO+ enriched T cells. The receptors come from a woman aged 18-29 years in good health.

This clonotype was seen a handful of times. V and J are TRBV7-9 and TRBJ2-1, with TRBD2 identical over 12 bases. Germline trimming cut 7 bases from V and 5 bases from J; bases unmatched to any gene: 3. The CDR3 covers 14 residues. CDR1 is SEHNR, CDR2 FQNEAQ, per germline (reference sequence). CDR3 sequence: CASIGLAGNNEQFF. In DNA, the CDR3 is TGTGCCAGCATCGGACTAGCGGGGAACAATGAGCAGTTCTTC.

The chain is built from TRBV10-3 and TRBJ1-2; D is uncertain. In germline, CDR1 is ENHRY, CDR2 SYGVKD. The CDR3 contains 13 residues. The germline V and J ends were trimmed by 4 bases and 0 bases, with 6 bases remaining between them. In nucleotides, the CDR3 is TGTGCCATCAGTGCTCAGACTAACTATGGCTACACCTTC. Translating gives CAISAQTNYGYTF.

This clonotype was detected many times. V gene TRBV12-3 or TRBV12-4 combines with J gene TRBJ2-5; no clear D. With 6 bases removed from V and 4 bases from J, the gap between germline ends came to 15 bases. The CDR3 runs 14 residues. The DNA for the CDR3 is TGTGCCAGCAGGACAAACTTTGGTGTAGAGACCCAGTACTTC. It yields the protein CASRTNFGVETQYF.

This chain joins TRBV19 and TRBJ2-7; 10 nucleotides agree with TRBD2. The length of the CDR3 is 16 residues. Germline V gene sequence: CDR1 LNHDA, CDR2 SQIVND (reference sequence). The V gene end was trimmed by 1 base and the J gene end by 0 bases; junction bases not matched to a gene: 3. CDR3 nucleotides: TGTGCCAGTAGTATAGGTCGGACTAGCGGCTCCTACGAGCAGTACTTC. It encodes CASSIGRTSGSYEQYF. Full variable domain (rest looked up from reference TRBV19 and TRBJ2-7): DGGITQSPKYLFRKEGQNVTLSCEQNLNHDAMYWYRQDPGQGLRLIYYSQIVNDFQKGDIAEGYSVSREKKESFPLTVTSAQKNPTAFYLCASSIGRTSGSYEQYFGPGTRLTVT.

This clonotype has just a few counts. V and J are TRBV7-9 and TRBJ1-1; D is unclear. The ends were cut back, 2 bases at V and 3 bases at J, with 7 bases in the middle. The germline V gene has CDR1 SEHNR and CDR2 FQNEAQ (reference sequence). This CDR3 is built from 13 residues. The CDR3 sequence: CASSLSLDTEAFF. DNA of the CDR3: TGTGCCAGCAGCTTAAGTCTGGACACTGAAGCTTTCTTT.

This chain connects TRBV9 to TRBJ2-3; no reliable D call. The CDR3 runs 17 residues. Trimming shortened V by 0 bases and J by 0 bases, and 14 bases separated the two germline ends. Per germline, CDR1 SGDLS and CDR2 YYNGEE. As DNA, the CDR3 is TGTGCCAGCAGCGTAGCTATGGGCTACGGTAGCACAGATACGCAGTATTTT. Its translation is CASSVAMGYGSTDTQYF. Combining the CDR3 with reference TRBV9 and TRBJ2-3 gives the whole variable domain DSGVTQTPKHLITATGQRVTLRCSPRSGDLSVYWYQQSLDQGLQFLIQYYNGEERAKGNILERFSAQQFPDLHSELNLSSLELGDSALYFCASSVAMGYGSTDTQYFGPGTRLTVL.

The V call is TRBV12-3 or TRBV12-4, the J call TRBJ1-1; 8 positions agree with TRBD1. J lost 6 bases, V lost 7 bases, and 10 bases had no gene match. The CDR3 runs 14 residues. Here the CDR3 DNA reads TGTGCCAGCAACGACAGGGGTAGGTCCTCTGAAGCTTTCTTT. This gives the protein CASNDRGRSSEAFF.

This clonotype was picked up many times. The gene calls are TRBV29-1 and TRBJ2-1; the D call may be TRBD1 or TRBD2 (5 bases each). Between the trimmed V and J ends, which lost 6 bases and 4 bases, there was a span of 10 bases. This CDR3 spans 12 amino acids. The germline V gene has CDR1 SQVTM and CDR2 ANQGSEA. The CDR3 DNA sequence: TGCAGCGTGAACGGGGCTTACAATGAGCAGTTCTTC. It codes for CSVNGAYNEQFF.

This chain uses TRBV3-1 with TRBJ2-6; 9 nucleotides line up with TRBD1. The CDR3 is made up of 19 amino acids. V lost 0 bases to trimming and J lost 2 bases; unmatched junction nucleotides: 8. The germline V gene encodes CDR1 LGHDT and CDR2 YNNKEL (reference sequence). The CDR3 loop reads CASSQDYWTGDAGANVLTF. The DNA of the CDR3 is TGTGCCAGCAGCCAAGATTATTGGACAGGGGACGCTGGGGCCAACGTCCTGACTTTC.

The chain links TRBV6-1 to TRBJ2-2; 9 bases are shared with TRBD1. Germline CDR1 MNHNS, CDR2 SASEGT. The junction had 10 bases not matched to a gene; V was cut back by 6 bases and J by 5 bases. The CDR3 runs to 16 residues. DNA of the CDR3: TGTGCCAGCAGCGCCGCGGCACAGGGGGCAACCGGGGAGCTGTTTTTT. Its protein is CASSAAAQGATGELFF.

The chain links TRBV5-1 to TRBJ2-6, with D hard to call. The CDR3 extends over 14 amino acids. Trimming pared 0 bases from V and 5 bases from J, leaving 6 bases between. Per the germline V gene, CDR1 is SGHRS and CDR2 is YFSETQ. The CDR3 region is CASSLDARANVLTF. CDR3 nucleotides: TGCGCCAGCAGCTTGGACGCTCGGGCCAACGTCCTGACTTTC.

This clonotype appeared many times. This chain joins TRBV7-2 and TRBJ1-1; D is uncertain. This CDR3 region has 16 residues. Germline lookup yields CDR1 SGHTA and CDR2 FQGNSA. V gave up 2 bases and J gave up 1 base, with 14 bases separating them. CDR3 residues: CASSLLSMGANTEAFF. CDR3 bases: TGTGCCAGCAGCTTACTTTCTATGGGCGCGAACACTGAAGCTTTCTTT.

The chain uses TRBV6-6 and TRBJ2-3, with D maybe TRBD2 (7 bases). V shed 11 bases and J shed 1 base, with 19 bases lying between them. From germline, CDR1 is MNHNY and CDR2 SVGAGI (reference sequence). This CDR3 spans 15 amino acids. CDR3 DNA sequence: TGTGCCTCCTGCTTCCGCGGGGGCGGCACAGATACGCAGTATTTT. Protein: CASCFRGGGTDTQYF.

The CDR3: CSASKTVGDTQYF. As DNA, the CDR3 is TGCAGTGCTAGCAAAACGGTGGGGGATACGCAGTATTTT. The chain has TRBV20-1 and TRBJ2-3; D is ambiguous. This CDR3 has 13 residues. Germline V CDR1 and CDR2: DFQATT, SNEGSKA (reference sequence). V lost 3 bases and J lost 6, with 13 bases in between.

Ten or more counts support this clonotype. The chain couples TRBV7-2 to TRBJ2-7; 7 bases map to TRBD1. This CDR3 is built from 15 residues. Germline CDR1 and CDR2: SGHTA and FQGNSA. V trimming: 6 bases; J trimming: 2 bases; junction bases outside the gene matches: 10. The CDR3 reads CASSSRDRHPYEQYF. In DNA form, the CDR3 reads TGTGCCAGCAGTTCTAGGGACAGACACCCCTACGAGCAGTACTTC.

In this sample, this clonotype turned up a few times. This chain links TRBV12-3 or TRBV12-4 with TRBJ1-1, with D unclear. The CDR3 loop spans 14 amino acids. The V end lost 2 bases, the J end lost 3 bases, and 10 bases lay between the germline ends. The CDR3 DNA sequence: TGTGCCAGCAGTTTATGGGGAGGAGACACTGAAGCTTTCTTT. This encodes CASSLWGGDTEAFF.

The chain has TRBV6-2 or TRBV6-3 and TRBJ2-1; 7 bases align to TRBD2. The germline V gene has CDR1 MNHEY and CDR2 SVGEGT. J lost 7 bases, V lost 8 bases, and 11 bases had no gene match. CDR3 length: 14 amino acids. The CDR3 loop reads CASRRDGGGNEQFF. For the CDR3, the DNA is TGTGCCAGCCGACGGGACGGCGGGGGAAATGAGCAGTTCTTC.

This clonotype was seen only a few times. V and J are TRBV12-3 or TRBV12-4 and TRBJ1-5; unclear D gene. The CDR3 loop spans 14 amino acids. V gave up 2 bases and J gave up 6 bases, with 11 bases separating them. This CDR3 reads CASSLYGVRQPQHF. CDR3 sequence (DNA): TGTGCCAGCAGTTTATACGGGGTTCGTCAGCCCCAGCATTTT.

This clonotype was seen a handful of times. The chain couples TRBV7-3 to TRBJ1-2, with D unclear. The CDR3 covers 14 residues. Germline values: CDR1 SGHTA, CDR2 FQGTGA. The V gene lost 4 bases and the J gene lost 7 bases, with 16 bases spanning the gap. The CDR3 reads CASSSRAIGSGYTF. The CDR3 bases are TGTGCCAGCAGCTCTAGGGCGATAGGGAGTGGCTACACCTTC.